Sequencing of this T cell receptor beta chain was carried out in a study of cytomegalovirus exposure and HLA in healthy donors. PCR amplification relied on 60 Vbeta primers (plus 13 Jbeta primers). Sequenced by immunoSEQ multiplex PCR; TCRdb stores in-frame clones only, minus some. The sample has some 170,000 clones, 82% seen once. In the case of this clone: Its antigen is unknown.

Study-level results: TCR beta V- and J-gene trimming, according to a later analysis, was linked to a missense DCLRE1C variant. There was a cluster of highly shared sequence variants that was likely a sequencing artifact. In the analysis, some V segments, TRBV6-2 and TRBV6-3 included, were excluded as indistinguishable. Earlier findings revealed that most TCR beta V segments proved productive either about 90% or about 30% of the time.

V gave up 2 bases and J gave up 3 bases, with 15 bases separating them. CDR3 length: 15 residues. Germline V gene data show CDR1 as SGHDT and CDR2 as YYEEEE. The sequence was obtained from a man aged 45-65 years in good health and CMV-seropositive. The gene calls are TRBV5-6 and TRBJ2-7, with D perhaps TRBD1 (7 bases). The sample was PBMCs. DNA for the CDR3: TGTGCCAGCAGCTTTGGAGGGGGCGGGGACTACGAGCAGTACTTC. It encodes CASSFGGGGDYEQYF.